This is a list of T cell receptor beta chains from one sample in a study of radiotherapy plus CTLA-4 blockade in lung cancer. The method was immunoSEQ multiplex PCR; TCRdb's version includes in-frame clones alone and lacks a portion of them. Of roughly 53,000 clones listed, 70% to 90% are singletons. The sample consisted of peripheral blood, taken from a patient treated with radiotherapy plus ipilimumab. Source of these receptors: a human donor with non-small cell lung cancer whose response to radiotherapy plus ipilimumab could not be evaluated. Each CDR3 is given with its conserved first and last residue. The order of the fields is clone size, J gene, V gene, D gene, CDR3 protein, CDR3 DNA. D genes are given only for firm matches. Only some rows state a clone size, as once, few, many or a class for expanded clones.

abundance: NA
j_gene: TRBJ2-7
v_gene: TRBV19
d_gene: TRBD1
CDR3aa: CASQKTGNPYEQYF
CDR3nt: TGTGCCAGTCAGAAGACAGGGAATCCCTACGAGCAGTACTTC

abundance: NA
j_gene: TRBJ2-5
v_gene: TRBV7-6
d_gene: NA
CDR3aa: CASSLSLQQETQYF
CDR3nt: TGTGCCAGCAGCTTATCTTTGCAGCAAGAGACCCAGTACTTC

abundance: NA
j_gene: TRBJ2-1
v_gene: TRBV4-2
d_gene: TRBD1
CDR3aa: CASSQDDRGEFF
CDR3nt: TGTGCCAGCAGCCAAGATGACAGGGGAGAGTTCTTC

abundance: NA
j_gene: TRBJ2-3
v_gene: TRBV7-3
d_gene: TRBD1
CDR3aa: CASSRTGGTDTQYF
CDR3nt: TGTGCCAGCAGCAGGACAGGGGGCACAGATACGCAGTATTTT

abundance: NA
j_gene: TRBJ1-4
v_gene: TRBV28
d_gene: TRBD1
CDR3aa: CASRLYRGGTNEKLFF
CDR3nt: TGTGCCAGCAGACTATACAGGGGCGGAACTAATGAAAAACTGTTTTTT

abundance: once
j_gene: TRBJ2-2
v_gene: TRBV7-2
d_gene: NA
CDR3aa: CASSLEAGVVGGELFF
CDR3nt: TGTGCCAGCAGCTTAGAGGCAGGGGTCGTGGGAGGGGAGCTGTTTTTT

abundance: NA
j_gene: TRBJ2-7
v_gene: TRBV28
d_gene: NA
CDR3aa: CASSFRVGSPYEQYF
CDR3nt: TGTGCCAGCAGTTTTCGGGTCGGTTCCCCCTACGAGCAGTACTTC

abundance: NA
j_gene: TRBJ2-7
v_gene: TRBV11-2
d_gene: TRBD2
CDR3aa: CASSLERETSYEQYF
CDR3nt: TGTGCCAGCAGCTTAGAGCGGGAGACCTCCTACGAGCAGTACTTC

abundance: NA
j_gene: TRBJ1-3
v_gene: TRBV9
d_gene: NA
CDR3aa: CASSATGASGNTIYF
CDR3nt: TGTGCCAGCAGCGCCACAGGCGCCTCTGGAAACACCATATATTTT

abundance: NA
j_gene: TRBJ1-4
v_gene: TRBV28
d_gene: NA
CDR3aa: CASNPPTTGREKLFF
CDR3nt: TGTGCCAGCAACCCACCCACAACAGGGAGAGAAAAACTGTTTTTT

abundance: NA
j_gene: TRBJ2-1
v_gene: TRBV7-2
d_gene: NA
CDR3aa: CASSPSRVRDNVDEQFF
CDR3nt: TGTGCCAGCAGTCCATCCCGAGTCCGGGACAACGTAGATGAGCAGTTCTTC

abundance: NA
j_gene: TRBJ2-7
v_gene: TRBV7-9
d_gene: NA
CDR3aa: CASSLAGDEQYF
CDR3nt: TGTGCCAGCAGCTTAGCGGGCGACGAGCAGTACTTC

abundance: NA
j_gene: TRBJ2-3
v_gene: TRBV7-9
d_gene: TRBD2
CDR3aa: CASSVLSLAGGTDTQYF
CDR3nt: TGTGCCAGCAGCGTCTTGTCACTAGCGGGAGGAACAGATACGCAGTATTTT

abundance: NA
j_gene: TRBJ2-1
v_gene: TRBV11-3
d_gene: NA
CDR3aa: CASSPAGPYNEQFF
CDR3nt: TGTGCCAGCAGCCCGGCGGGCCCCTACAATGAGCAGTTCTTC

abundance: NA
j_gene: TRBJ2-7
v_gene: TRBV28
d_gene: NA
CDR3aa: CASSRRRMGHYEQYF
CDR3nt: TGTGCCAGCAGTCGGCGACGGATGGGCCACTACGAGCAGTACTTC

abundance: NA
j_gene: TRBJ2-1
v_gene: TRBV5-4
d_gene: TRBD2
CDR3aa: CASSRRQRGYNEQFF
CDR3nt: TGTGCCAGCAGCCGCCGCCAGCGGGGCTACAATGAGCAGTTCTTC

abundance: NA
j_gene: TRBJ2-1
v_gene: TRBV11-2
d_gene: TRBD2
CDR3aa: CASSSYSGRDYNEQFF
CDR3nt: TGTGCCAGCAGCTCCTATAGCGGGAGAGACTACAATGAGCAGTTCTTC

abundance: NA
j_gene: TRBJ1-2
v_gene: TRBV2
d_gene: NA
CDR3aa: CASSVFNSQPNYGYTF
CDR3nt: TGTGCCAGCAGTGTATTCAACAGCCAGCCTAACTATGGCTACACCTTC

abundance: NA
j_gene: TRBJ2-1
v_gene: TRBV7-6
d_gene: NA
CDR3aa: CASSRGSTSYNEQFF
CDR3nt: TGTGCCAGCAGCCGGGGGAGTACGTCCTACAATGAGCAGTTCTTC

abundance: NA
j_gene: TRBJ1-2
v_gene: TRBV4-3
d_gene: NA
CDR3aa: CASSPAGIGYGYTF
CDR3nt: TGCGCCAGCAGCCCCGCAGGGATAGGCTATGGCTACACCTTC

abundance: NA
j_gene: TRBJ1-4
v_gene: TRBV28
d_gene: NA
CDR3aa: CASSWTAGGEKLFF
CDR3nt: TGTGCCAGCAGTTGGACCGCGGGCGGGGAAAAACTGTTTTTT

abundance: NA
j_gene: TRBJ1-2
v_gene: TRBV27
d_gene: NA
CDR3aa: CASSPRDTKGFSNYGYTF
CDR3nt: TGTGCCAGCAGTCCTCGGGACACAAAAGGGTTTTCTAACTATGGCTACACCTTC

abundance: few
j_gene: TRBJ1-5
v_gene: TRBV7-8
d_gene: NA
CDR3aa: CASSPLSDQPQHF
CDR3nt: TGTGCCAGCAGCCCCCTATCCGATCAGCCCCAGCATTTT

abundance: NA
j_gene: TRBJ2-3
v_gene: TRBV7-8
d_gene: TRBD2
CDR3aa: CASSPGLDLSTDTQYF
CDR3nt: TGTGCCAGCAGCCCCGGACTAGACCTTAGCACAGATACGCAGTATTTT

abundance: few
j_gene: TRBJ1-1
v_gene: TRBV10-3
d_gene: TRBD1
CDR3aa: CAISADRGSTEAFF
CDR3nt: TGTGCCATCAGCGCTGACAGGGGGAGCACTGAAGCTTTCTTT

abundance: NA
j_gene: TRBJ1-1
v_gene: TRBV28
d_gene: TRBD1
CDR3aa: CASSFRQGLMNTEAFF
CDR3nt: TGTGCCAGCAGTTTTCGACAGGGATTAATGAACACTGAAGCTTTCTTT

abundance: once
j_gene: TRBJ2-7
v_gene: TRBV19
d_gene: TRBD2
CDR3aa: CASSSHSSGKSYEQYF
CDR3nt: TGTGCCAGTAGTTCCCACTCTAGCGGGAAGTCCTACGAGCAGTACTTC

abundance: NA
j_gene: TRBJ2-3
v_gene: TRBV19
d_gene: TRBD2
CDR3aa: CASSMLSGKGDTQYF
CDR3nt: TGTGCCAGTAGTATGCTTAGCGGGAAGGGAGATACGCAGTATTTT

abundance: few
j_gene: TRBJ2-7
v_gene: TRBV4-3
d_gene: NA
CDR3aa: CASSPGKWTYEQYF
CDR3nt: TGCGCCAGCAGCCCAGGTAAATGGACCTACGAGCAGTACTTC

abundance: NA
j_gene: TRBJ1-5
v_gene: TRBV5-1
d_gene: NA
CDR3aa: CASSLAGSNQPQHF
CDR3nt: TGCGCCAGCAGCTTGGCCGGGAGCAATCAGCCCCAGCATTTT

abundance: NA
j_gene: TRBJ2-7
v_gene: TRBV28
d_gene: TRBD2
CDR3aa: CASSPGGSVNEQYF
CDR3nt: TGTGCCAGCAGCCCCGGGGGGAGCGTGAACGAGCAGTACTTC

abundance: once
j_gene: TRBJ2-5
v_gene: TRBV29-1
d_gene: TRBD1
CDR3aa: CSARRLGGRETQYF
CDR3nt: TGCAGCGCCCGGCGATTAGGGGGCCGGGAGACCCAGTACTTC

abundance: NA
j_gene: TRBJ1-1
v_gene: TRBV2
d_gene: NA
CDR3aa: CASSDQGMSTEAFF
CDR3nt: TGTGCCAGCAGTGATCAGGGGATGAGCACTGAAGCTTTCTTT

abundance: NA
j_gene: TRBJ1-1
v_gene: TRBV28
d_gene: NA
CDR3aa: CASTPRGTEAFF
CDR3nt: TGTGCCAGCACCCCCAGGGGCACTGAAGCTTTCTTT

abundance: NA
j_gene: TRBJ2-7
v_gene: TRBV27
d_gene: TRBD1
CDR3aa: CASSLQTGSSYEQYF
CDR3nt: TGTGCCAGCAGTCTGCAGACAGGGAGCTCCTACGAGCAGTACTTC

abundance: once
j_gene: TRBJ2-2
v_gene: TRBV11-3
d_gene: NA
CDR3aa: CASNLSANTGELFF
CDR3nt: TGTGCCAGCAACTTAAGCGCCAACACCGGGGAGCTGTTTTTT

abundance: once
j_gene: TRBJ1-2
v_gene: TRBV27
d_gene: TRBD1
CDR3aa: CASSSGGSYGYTF
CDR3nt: TGTGCCAGCAGCTCAGGGGGCAGTTATGGCTACACCTTC

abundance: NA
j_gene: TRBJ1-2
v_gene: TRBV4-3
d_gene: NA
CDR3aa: CASSLSRQVRYGYTF
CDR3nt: TGCGCCAGCAGCCTCAGCCGACAGGTCCGCTATGGCTACACCTTC

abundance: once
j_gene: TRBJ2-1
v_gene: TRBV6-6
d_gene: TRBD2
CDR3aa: CASRDGLARHEQFF
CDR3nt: TGTGCCAGCAGGGATGGACTAGCGCGACATGAGCAGTTCTTC

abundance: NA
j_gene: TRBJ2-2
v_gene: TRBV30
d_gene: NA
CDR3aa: CAWSVLVTTGELFF
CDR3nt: TGTGCCTGGAGTGTACTAGTGACCACCGGGGAGCTGTTTTTT

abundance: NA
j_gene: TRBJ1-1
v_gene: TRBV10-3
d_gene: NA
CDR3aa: CAIGDTEAFF
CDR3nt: TGTGCCATCGGAGACACTGAAGCTTTCTTT

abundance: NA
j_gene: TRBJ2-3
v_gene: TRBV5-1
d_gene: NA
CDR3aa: CASSLGHSRSTDTQYF
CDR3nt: TGCGCCAGCAGCTTAGGACACTCAAGATCCACAGATACGCAGTATTTT

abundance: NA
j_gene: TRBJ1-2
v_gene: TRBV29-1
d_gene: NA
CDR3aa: CSVETRGGGYTF
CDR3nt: TGCAGCGTTGAAACACGGGGTGGCGGCTACACCTTC

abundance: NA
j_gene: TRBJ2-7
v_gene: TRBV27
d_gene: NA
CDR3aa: CASSLWGGSEQYF
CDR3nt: TGTGCCAGCAGTTTATGGGGGGGCTCCGAGCAGTACTTC

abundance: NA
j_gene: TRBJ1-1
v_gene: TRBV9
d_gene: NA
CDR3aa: CASSDDPDRWTTEAFF
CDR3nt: TGTGCCAGCAGCGACGACCCGGACAGATGGACCACTGAAGCTTTCTTT

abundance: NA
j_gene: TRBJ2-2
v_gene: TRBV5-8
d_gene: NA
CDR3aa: CASSLERRVGGELFF
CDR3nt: TGTGCCAGCAGCTTGGAGCGCCGAGTGGGCGGGGAGCTGTTTTTT

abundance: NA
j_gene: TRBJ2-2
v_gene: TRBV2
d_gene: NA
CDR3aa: CASSVYSTANTGELFF
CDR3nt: TGTGCCAGCAGTGTGTACTCTACCGCGAACACCGGGGAGCTGTTTTTT

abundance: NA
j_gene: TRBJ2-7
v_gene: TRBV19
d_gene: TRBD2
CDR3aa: CASSSRLAPMGEQYF
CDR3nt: TGTGCCAGTAGTAGCCGACTAGCTCCCATGGGGGAGCAGTACTTC

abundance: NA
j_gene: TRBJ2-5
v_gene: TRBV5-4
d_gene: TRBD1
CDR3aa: CASSGRGRETQYF
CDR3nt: TGTGCCAGCAGCGGCAGGGGGCGGGAGACCCAGTACTTC

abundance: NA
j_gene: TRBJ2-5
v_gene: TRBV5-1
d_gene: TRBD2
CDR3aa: CASSGGLAGVVSGETQYF
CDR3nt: TGCGCCAGCAGCGGGGGACTAGCGGGAGTGGTTAGTGGAGAGACCCAGTACTTC

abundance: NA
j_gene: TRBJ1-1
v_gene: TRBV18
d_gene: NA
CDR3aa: CASSPPGRGYGTEAFF
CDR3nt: TGTGCCAGCTCACCACCGGGTAGAGGGTATGGCACTGAAGCTTTCTTT

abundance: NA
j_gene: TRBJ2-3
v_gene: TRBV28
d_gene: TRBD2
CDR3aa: CASSLTSGSTDTQYF
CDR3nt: TGTGCCAGCAGTTTAACTAGCGGGTCCACAGATACGCAGTATTTT

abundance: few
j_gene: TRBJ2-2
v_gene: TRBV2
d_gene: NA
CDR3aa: CASSDLGSLSGELFF
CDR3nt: TGTGCCAGCAGTGATTTGGGGAGCTTAAGCGGGGAGCTGTTTTTT

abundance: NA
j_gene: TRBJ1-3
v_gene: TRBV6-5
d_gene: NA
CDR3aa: CASRQGSGNTIYF
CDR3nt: TGTGCCAGCAGGCAGGGTTCTGGAAACACCATATATTTT

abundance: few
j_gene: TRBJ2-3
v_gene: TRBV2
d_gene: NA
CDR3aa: CASSEGRFSYF
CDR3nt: TGTGCCAGCAGTGAAGGGCGGTTCTCGTATTTT